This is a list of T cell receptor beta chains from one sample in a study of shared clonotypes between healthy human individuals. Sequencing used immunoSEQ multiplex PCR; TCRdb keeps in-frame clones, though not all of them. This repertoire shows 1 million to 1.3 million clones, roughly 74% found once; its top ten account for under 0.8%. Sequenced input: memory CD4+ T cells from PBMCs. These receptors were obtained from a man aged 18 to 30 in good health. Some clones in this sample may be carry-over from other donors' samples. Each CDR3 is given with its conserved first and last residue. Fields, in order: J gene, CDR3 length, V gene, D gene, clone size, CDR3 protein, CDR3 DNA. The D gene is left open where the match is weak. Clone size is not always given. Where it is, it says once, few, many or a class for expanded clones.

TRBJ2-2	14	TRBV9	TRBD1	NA	CARAGGIPTGELFF	TGTGCCCGTGCAGGGGGCATTCCCACCGGGGAGCTGTTTTTT
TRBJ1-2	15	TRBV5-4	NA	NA	CASSLGAAFGDGYTF	TGTGCCAGCAGCTTGGGGGCAGCTTTTGGAGATGGCTACACCTTC
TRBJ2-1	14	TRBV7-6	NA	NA	CASSGTGGAHEQFF	TGTGCCAGCAGCGGAACAGGCGGCGCCCATGAGCAGTTCTTC
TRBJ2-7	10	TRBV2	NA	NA	CASSGQEQYF	TGTGCCAGCAGTGGTCAAGAGCAGTACTTC
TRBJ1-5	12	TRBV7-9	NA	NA	CASSEGTQPQHF	TGTGCCAGCAGCGAGGGGACTCAGCCCCAGCATTTT
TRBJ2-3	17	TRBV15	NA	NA	CATSRDWGSTYTDTQYF	TGTGCCACCAGCAGAGATTGGGGGTCGACTTACACAGATACGCAGTATTTT
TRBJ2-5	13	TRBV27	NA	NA	CASSRKAGETQYF	TGTGCCAGCAGTCGGAAGGCAGGGGAGACCCAGTACTTC
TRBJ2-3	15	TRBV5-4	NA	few	CASSFFLGSTDTQYF	TGTGCCAGCAGCTTCTTTTTAGGTAGCACAGATACGCAGTATTTT
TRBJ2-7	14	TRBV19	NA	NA	CASSISRGTYEQYF	TGTGCCAGTAGTATAAGTAGGGGAACTTACGAGCAGTACTTC
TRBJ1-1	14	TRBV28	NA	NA	CASSPSRGNTEAFF	TGTGCCAGCAGTCCCAGCAGGGGAAACACTGAAGCTTTCTTT
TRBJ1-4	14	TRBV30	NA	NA	CAWSPTGKPEKLFF	TGTGCCTGGAGTCCCACCGGGAAACCTGAAAAACTGTTTTTT
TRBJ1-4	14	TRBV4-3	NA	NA	CASSPVYGGGKLFF	TGCGCCAGCAGCCCCGTTTACGGCGGGGGAAAACTGTTTTTT
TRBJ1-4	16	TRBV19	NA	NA	CASTATRHPTNEKLFF	TGTGCCAGTACCGCAACGAGACACCCAACTAATGAAAAACTGTTTTTT
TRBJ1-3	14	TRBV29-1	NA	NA	CSVEQGRTGNTIYF	TGCAGCGTTGAACAGGGGCGCACTGGAAACACCATATATTTT
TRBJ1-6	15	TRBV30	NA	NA	CAWSVGGTGNSPLHF	TGTGCCTGGAGTGTAGGGGGGACGGGAAATTCACCCCTCCACTTT
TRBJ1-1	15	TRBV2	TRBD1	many	CASSKPGQGGAEAFF	TGTGCCAGCAGTAAACCGGGACAGGGTGGGGCTGAAGCTTTCTTT
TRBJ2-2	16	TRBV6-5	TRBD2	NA	CASSYSLRESGGELFF	TGTGCCAGCAGTTACTCGTTGCGGGAGTCGGGCGGGGAGCTGTTTTTT
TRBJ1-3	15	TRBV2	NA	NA	CASSERSGGSNTIYF	TGTGCCAGCAGTGAGAGATCGGGGGGGAGCAACACCATATATTTT
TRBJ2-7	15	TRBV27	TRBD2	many	CASSLASGRSYEQYF	TGTGCCAGCAGTTTAGCTAGCGGGCGCTCCTACGAGCAGTACTTC
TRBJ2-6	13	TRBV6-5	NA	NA	CASSYSGANVLTF	TGTGCCAGCAGTTACAGTGGGGCCAACGTCCTGACTTTC
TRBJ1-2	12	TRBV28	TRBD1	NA	CASIQGVGGYTF	TGTGCCAGCATACAGGGGGTTGGGGGCTACACCTTC
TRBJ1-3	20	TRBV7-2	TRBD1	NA	CASSLAGWATPGDRRNTIYF	TGTGCCAGCAGCTTAGCAGGCTGGGCCACGCCCGGGGACAGGAGAAACACCATATATTTT
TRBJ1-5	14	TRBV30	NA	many	CAWSGANSNQPQHF	TGTGCCTGGAGTGGGGCAAATAGCAATCAGCCCCAGCATTTT
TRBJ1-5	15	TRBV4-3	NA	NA	CASSLAISGNQPQHF	TGCGCCAGCAGCCTGGCAATCTCAGGGAATCAGCCCCAGCATTTT
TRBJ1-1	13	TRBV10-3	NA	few	CAISAVGGQEAFF	TGTGCCATCAGTGCCGTGGGTGGGCAAGAAGCTTTCTTT
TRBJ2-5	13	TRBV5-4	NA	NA	CASSRDWEETQYF	TGTGCCAGCAGCCGGGACTGGGAAGAGACCCAGTACTTC
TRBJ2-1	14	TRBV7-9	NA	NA	CASSLLISANEQFF	TGTGCCAGCAGCTTATTAATTTCAGCCAATGAGCAGTTCTTC
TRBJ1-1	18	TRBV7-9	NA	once	CASSLGVGGAKVDTEAFF	TGTGCCAGCAGCTTAGGCGTTGGGGGGGCGAAGGTGGACACTGAAGCTTTCTTT
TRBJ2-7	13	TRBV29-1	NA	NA	CSVAPNQVAEQYF	TGCAGCGTTGCCCCGAACCAAGTGGCCGAGCAGTACTTC
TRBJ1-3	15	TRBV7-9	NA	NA	CASSLDTNSGNTIYF	TGTGCCAGCAGCCTGGACACTAACTCTGGAAACACCATATATTTT
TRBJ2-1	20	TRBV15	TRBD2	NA	CATSGGRTSGRAVAQHEQFF	TGTGCCACCAGCGGGGGCCGGACTAGCGGGAGGGCCGTAGCACAGCATGAGCAGTTCTTC
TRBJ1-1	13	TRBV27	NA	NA	CASSLSLYTEAFF	TGTGCCAGCAGTTTATCCCTGTACACTGAAGCTTTCTTT
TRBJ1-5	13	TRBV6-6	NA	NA	CASSYSHNQPQHF	TGTGCCAGCAGTTACAGTCACAATCAGCCCCAGCATTTT
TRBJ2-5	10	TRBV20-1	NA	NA	CSAGEQTQYF	TGCAGTGCAGGGGAACAGACCCAGTACTTC
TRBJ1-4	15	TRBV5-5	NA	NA	CASSHAIGGDEKLFF	TGTGCCAGCAGCCACGCAATCGGAGGCGATGAAAAACTGTTTTTT
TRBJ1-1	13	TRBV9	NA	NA	CASSDRVNTEAFF	TGTGCCAGCAGCGACAGGGTGAACACTGAAGCTTTCTTT
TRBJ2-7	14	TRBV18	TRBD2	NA	CASSPHGLAHEQYF	TGTGCCAGCTCACCACACGGACTAGCCCACGAGCAGTACTTC